Sequencing of this T cell receptor beta chain was carried out in a study of blood T cell repertoires in COVID-19. Some clones are missing from TCRdb's copy, which holds only in-frame ones; the method was immunoSEQ multiplex PCR. This table holds nearly 110,000 clones, about 79% found once. The specimen was peripheral blood. The sequence derives from a man at least 80 years old with COVID-19, enrolled during active disease.

In DNA form, the CDR3 reads TGTGCCAGCAGCCAAGATCTGGGACAGGGGTTGGCTAATGAAAAACTGTTTTTT. Translating gives CASSQDLGQGLANEKLFF. This chain uses TRBV14 with TRBJ1-4; TRBD1 aligns across 10 bases. This CDR3 is 18 amino acids long. The germline CDR1 and CDR2 sequences are SGHDN and FVKESK. The V and J ends lost 0 bases and 3 bases, in that order; junction bases with no gene match: 7.